The next 2 T cell receptor beta chains were all read from a single sample in a study of PD-L1 blockade in urothelial cancer. Profiled with immunoSEQ multiplex PCR; TCRdb holds only in-frame clones, not every one. Of about 72,000 clones in the sample, approximately 83% were seen once. The time point is: pretreatment peripheral blood. Material: PBMCs, obtained around atezolizumab (anti-PD-L1) treatment. The source is a man between 60 and 70 years old with urothelial cancer.

In its sample, this clone was seen once. CDR3 in amino acids: CASSPQQSTENSPLHF. The CDR3 DNA is TGTGCCAGCTCACCACAGCAGTCGACAGAGAATTCACCCCTCCACTTT. The chain has TRBV18 and TRBJ1-6; possibly TRBD1 for D (5 bases). Germline values: CDR1 KGHSH, CDR2 LQKENI. V lost 1 base to trimming and J lost 7 bases, with 14 bases between them. The CDR3 extends over 16 amino acids.

DNA of the CDR3: TGTGCCAGTAGGGACGCAGGACTCGCTGAAAAACTGTTTTTT. Protein: CASRDAGLAEKLFF. V and J are TRBV19 and TRBJ1-4; D is unresolved. CDR3 length: 14 amino acids. V dropped 6 bases and J dropped 7 bases, with 15 bases sitting between them. Germline V CDR1 and CDR2: LNHDA, SQIVND (reference sequence).